The rows below give T cell receptor beta chains drawn from one sample of a study of regulatory T cells in long-lasting Graves disease. MiXCR, run by TCRdb on the multiplex PCR reads, gives a single entry per CDR3 protein. The sample has 400,000 to 500,000 distinct CDR3 sequences, roughly 20% seen once. The sequencing here drew on peripheral blood mononuclear cells (PBMCs), taken when the disease was refractory, from a patient treated with antithyroid drugs. These TCRs come from a female donor with Graves disease. Both conserved end residues are part of each CDR3. D genes are given only for firm matches. The size of a clone is reported for some rows only, either as once, few or many, or as a class for expanded clones.

D gene: -
clone size: many
J gene: TRBJ2-2
CDR3 length: 12
V gene: TRBV28
CDR3 protein: CASRSNTGELFF
CDR3 DNA: TGTGCCAGCAGAAGTAACACCGGGGAGCTGTTTTTT

D gene: -
clone size: -
J gene: TRBJ2-5
CDR3 length: 15
V gene: TRBV5-1
CDR3 protein: CASTDFGARTATQYF
CDR3 DNA: TGCGCCAGCACCGACTTTGGGGCCCGAACCGCGACCCAGTACTTC

D gene: TRBD1
clone size: many
J gene: TRBJ2-7
CDR3 length: 15
V gene: TRBV5-1
CDR3 protein: CASSATGAVTYEQYF
CDR3 DNA: TGCGCCAGCAGCGCCACAGGGGCGGTCACCTACGAGCAGTACTTC

D gene: -
clone size: -
J gene: TRBJ1-1
CDR3 length: 15
V gene: TRBV19
CDR3 protein: CASSISGQGLHEAFF
CDR3 DNA: TGTGCCAGTAGTATTTCGGGGCAGGGTCTTCATGAAGCTTTCTTT

D gene: -
clone size: many
J gene: TRBJ1-2
CDR3 length: 12
V gene: TRBV12-3/TRBV12-4
CDR3 protein: CASSFIGEGYTF
CDR3 DNA: TGTGCCAGCAGTTTCATAGGGGAGGGCTACACCTTC

D gene: -
clone size: -
J gene: TRBJ2-3
CDR3 length: 17
V gene: TRBV13
CDR3 protein: CASSLRLDEASTDTQYF
CDR3 DNA: TGTGCCAGCAGCCTACGGCTAGACGAAGCTAGCACAGATACGCAGTATTTT

D gene: -
clone size: few
J gene: TRBJ2-7
CDR3 length: 16
V gene: TRBV7-2
CDR3 protein: CASSLKTGTPTYEQYF
CDR3 DNA: TGTGCCAGCAGCTTGAAAACCGGGACTCCAACCTACGAGCAGTACTTC

D gene: TRBD2
clone size: -
J gene: TRBJ2-7
CDR3 length: 15
V gene: TRBV6-5
CDR3 protein: CASSYSPSGRYEQYF
CDR3 DNA: TGTGCCAGCAGTTACAGCCCTAGCGGGAGATACGAGCAGTACTTC

D gene: TRBD1
clone size: few
J gene: TRBJ2-7
CDR3 length: 16
V gene: TRBV5-1
CDR3 protein: CASSWGTGTGLNEQYF
CDR3 DNA: TGCGCCAGCAGCTGGGGAACCGGGACAGGGCTCAACGAGCAGTACTTC

D gene: -
clone size: -
J gene: TRBJ2-7
CDR3 length: 12
V gene: TRBV20-1
CDR3 protein: CSPGGDSYEQYF
CDR3 DNA: TGCAGCCCTGGGGGCGACTCCTACGAGCAGTACTTC

D gene: -
clone size: many
J gene: TRBJ1-2
CDR3 length: 15
V gene: TRBV28
CDR3 protein: CASSGGLSRGYGYTF
CDR3 DNA: TGTGCCAGCAGTGGGGGACTGTCGAGAGGCTATGGCTACACCTTC

D gene: TRBD2
clone size: -
J gene: TRBJ2-1
CDR3 length: 15
V gene: TRBV7-7
CDR3 protein: CASSLGGRGKNEQFF
CDR3 DNA: TGTGCTAGCAGCTTAGGCGGGAGAGGAAAGAATGAGCAGTTCTTC

D gene: -
clone size: many
J gene: TRBJ2-7
CDR3 length: 14
V gene: TRBV6-1
CDR3 protein: CASSEQGRKNEQYF
CDR3 DNA: TGTGCCAGCAGTGAACAGGGGAGAAAAAACGAGCAGTACTTC

D gene: -
clone size: many
J gene: TRBJ1-1
CDR3 length: 16
V gene: TRBV12-5
CDR3 protein: CASGFRSGTQNTEAFF
CDR3 DNA: TGTGCTAGTGGTTTCCGTTCCGGGACCCAGAACACTGAAGCTTTCTTT

D gene: -
clone size: few
J gene: TRBJ1-5
CDR3 length: 15
V gene: TRBV20-1
CDR3 protein: CSAREVGTQRRPQHF
CDR3 DNA: TGCAGTGCTAGAGAGGTCGGGACACAGAGGAGGCCCCAGCATTTT

D gene: -
clone size: many
J gene: TRBJ1-2
CDR3 length: 15
V gene: TRBV30
CDR3 protein: CAWNKRDSYIYGYTF
CDR3 DNA: TGTGCCTGGAATAAACGAGACTCGTACATCTATGGCTACACCTTC

D gene: TRBD1
clone size: -
J gene: TRBJ1-1
CDR3 length: 14
V gene: TRBV15
CDR3 protein: CATLRDRLNTEAFF
CDR3 DNA: TGTGCCACCTTGAGGGACAGACTGAACACTGAAGCTTTCTTT

D gene: -
clone size: many
J gene: TRBJ1-2
CDR3 length: 13
V gene: TRBV6-1
CDR3 protein: CASSRWTAFDYTF
CDR3 DNA: TGTGCCAGCAGCAGATGGACAGCGTTTGACTACACCTTC

D gene: -
clone size: -
J gene: TRBJ2-7
CDR3 length: 14
V gene: TRBV6-2/TRBV6-3
CDR3 protein: CANSYGQGAYEQYF
CDR3 DNA: TGTGCCAACAGTTACGGGCAGGGAGCCTACGAGCAGTACTTC

D gene: -
clone size: many
J gene: TRBJ2-2
CDR3 length: 18
V gene: TRBV2
CDR3 protein: CASRLTGLISLNTGELFF
CDR3 DNA: TGTGCCAGCAGGCTAACAGGGCTCATTTCCCTGAACACCGGGGAGCTGTTTTTT

D gene: TRBD1
clone size: many
J gene: TRBJ2-7
CDR3 length: 13
V gene: TRBV20-1
CDR3 protein: CSARDWTGSEQYF
CDR3 DNA: TGCAGTGCTAGAGATTGGACAGGGAGCGAGCAGTACTTC

D gene: -
clone size: many
J gene: TRBJ1-2
CDR3 length: 12
V gene: TRBV6-1
CDR3 protein: CTAGDFRYGYTF
CDR3 DNA: TGTACGGCAGGGGATTTTCGCTATGGCTACACCTTC

D gene: -
clone size: many
J gene: TRBJ1-4
CDR3 length: 15
V gene: TRBV4-3
CDR3 protein: CASSQGLGSNEKLFF
CDR3 DNA: TGCGCCAGCAGCCAAGGACTCGGGAGTAATGAAAAACTGTTTTTT

D gene: TRBD2
clone size: few
J gene: TRBJ2-7
CDR3 length: 14
V gene: TRBV7-9
CDR3 protein: CASSSAGGLNEQYF
CDR3 DNA: TGTGCCAGCAGCTCAGCGGGAGGGCTAAACGAGCAGTACTTC

D gene: TRBD1
clone size: many
J gene: TRBJ2-7
CDR3 length: 18
V gene: TRBV6-1
CDR3 protein: CASSAKPGQGMISYEQYF
CDR3 DNA: TGTGCCAGCAGTGCGAAACCGGGACAGGGGATGATCTCCTACGAGCAGTACTTC

D gene: TRBD1
clone size: many
J gene: TRBJ1-1
CDR3 length: 17
V gene: TRBV5-1
CDR3 protein: CASSLQGAIGRNTEAFF
CDR3 DNA: TGCGCCAGCAGCTTGCAGGGGGCGATCGGTAGAAACACTGAAGCTTTCTTT

D gene: TRBD1
clone size: once
J gene: TRBJ1-1
CDR3 length: 13
V gene: TRBV30
CDR3 protein: CAWSVLQGAGASF
CDR3 DNA: TGTGCCTGGAGTGTACTGCAGGGGGCGGGTGCTTCCTTT

D gene: -
clone size: many
J gene: TRBJ1-6
CDR3 length: 14
V gene: TRBV6-1
CDR3 protein: CASRNRASNSPLHF
CDR3 DNA: TGTGCCAGCAGAAACCGGGCCTCCAATTCACCCCTCCACTTT

D gene: -
clone size: -
J gene: TRBJ2-5
CDR3 length: 11
V gene: TRBV29-1
CDR3 protein: CSGGIGETQYF
CDR3 DNA: TGCAGCGGCGGCATAGGGGAGACCCAGTACTTC

D gene: TRBD1
clone size: many
J gene: TRBJ1-2
CDR3 length: 15
V gene: TRBV15
CDR3 protein: CATSRGTGEVYGYTF
CDR3 DNA: TGTGCCACCAGCAGAGGGACAGGAGAAGTCTATGGCTACACCTTC

D gene: -
clone size: many
J gene: TRBJ1-4
CDR3 length: 16
V gene: TRBV2
CDR3 protein: CASRLGQGRINEKLFF
CDR3 DNA: TGTGCCAGCAGACTTGGGCAGGGGCGAATTAATGAAAAACTGTTTTTT

D gene: TRBD2
clone size: many
J gene: TRBJ2-5
CDR3 length: 13
V gene: TRBV2
CDR3 protein: CASRGSGSSAQYF
CDR3 DNA: TGTGCCAGCAGGGGAAGCGGGAGCTCGGCCCAGTACTTC

D gene: TRBD2
clone size: many
J gene: TRBJ2-7
CDR3 length: 15
V gene: TRBV2
CDR3 protein: CASSEASGRTYEQYF
CDR3 DNA: TGTGCCAGCAGTGAGGCTAGCGGGAGGACCTACGAGCAGTACTTC

D gene: -
clone size: -
J gene: TRBJ2-3
CDR3 length: 15
V gene: TRBV7-6
CDR3 protein: CASSLLASPTDTQYF
CDR3 DNA: TGTGCCAGCAGCTTGCTGGCGAGCCCCACAGATACGCAGTATTTT

D gene: -
clone size: few
J gene: TRBJ2-7
CDR3 length: 11
V gene: TRBV29-1
CDR3 protein: CSVALSYEQYF
CDR3 DNA: TGCAGCGTTGCCCTCTCCTACGAGCAGTACTTC

D gene: TRBD1
clone size: many
J gene: TRBJ1-5
CDR3 length: 15
V gene: TRBV7-2
CDR3 protein: CASSPGQGAYRSQHF
CDR3 DNA: TGTGCCAGCAGTCCGGGACAGGGGGCCTATCGGTCCCAGCATTTT

D gene: TRBD1
clone size: many
J gene: TRBJ2-7
CDR3 length: 14
V gene: TRBV6-1
CDR3 protein: CASKPGTVPYEQYF
CDR3 DNA: TGTGCCAGCAAACCCGGGACAGTTCCCTACGAGCAGTACTTC

D gene: TRBD1
clone size: few
J gene: TRBJ1-1
CDR3 length: 16
V gene: TRBV10-3
CDR3 protein: CAISEPTGAPNTEAFF
CDR3 DNA: TGTGCCATCAGTGAGCCGACAGGGGCCCCTAATACTGAAGCTTTCTTT

D gene: TRBD1
clone size: many
J gene: TRBJ2-7
CDR3 length: 14
V gene: TRBV24-1
CDR3 protein: CATSSTGQGYEQYF
CDR3 DNA: TGTGCCACCAGTTCGACGGGACAGGGTTACGAGCAGTACTTC

D gene: TRBD1
clone size: few
J gene: TRBJ1-5
CDR3 length: 15
V gene: TRBV5-1
CDR3 protein: CASSLADRDHQPQHF
CDR3 DNA: TGCGCCAGCAGCTTGGCGGACAGGGATCATCAGCCCCAGCATTTT

D gene: TRBD1
clone size: -
J gene: TRBJ1-5
CDR3 length: 15
V gene: TRBV20-1
CDR3 protein: CSAPGTEYSSQPQHF
CDR3 DNA: TGCAGTGCCCCCGGGACAGAGTATAGCAGTCAGCCCCAGCATTTT

D gene: -
clone size: many
J gene: TRBJ2-2
CDR3 length: 16
V gene: TRBV12-3/TRBV12-4
CDR3 protein: CASKSGPRSITGELFF
CDR3 DNA: TGTGCCAGCAAGTCGGGCCCGCGGTCTATCACCGGGGAGCTGTTTTTT

D gene: -
clone size: many
J gene: TRBJ2-7
CDR3 length: 13
V gene: TRBV11-2
CDR3 protein: CASSLGTPYEQYF
CDR3 DNA: TGTGCCAGCAGCTTAGGAACTCCCTACGAGCAGTACTTC

D gene: -
clone size: many
J gene: TRBJ1-5
CDR3 length: 15
V gene: TRBV6-5
CDR3 protein: CASSYSTPMEQPQHF
CDR3 DNA: TGTGCCAGCAGTTACTCGACTCCCATGGAGCAGCCCCAGCATTTT

D gene: TRBD1
clone size: many
J gene: TRBJ1-5
CDR3 length: 13
V gene: TRBV6-5
CDR3 protein: CASSWTGAQPQHF
CDR3 DNA: TGTGCCAGCAGTTGGACAGGGGCTCAGCCCCAGCATTTT

D gene: -
clone size: many
J gene: TRBJ2-7
CDR3 length: 13
V gene: TRBV20-1
CDR3 protein: CSARGRSSYEQYF
CDR3 DNA: TGCAGTGCTAGAGGCCGGAGCTCCTACGAGCAGTACTTC

D gene: -
clone size: many
J gene: TRBJ1-2
CDR3 length: 11
V gene: TRBV29-1
CDR3 protein: CSVEDGTGYTF
CDR3 DNA: TGCAGCGTTGAAGACGGGACGGGCTACACCTTC

D gene: -
clone size: many
J gene: TRBJ2-7
CDR3 length: 13
V gene: TRBV10-3
CDR3 protein: CAISELAHYEQYF
CDR3 DNA: TGTGCCATCAGTGAATTAGCCCACTACGAGCAGTACTTC

D gene: -
clone size: -
J gene: TRBJ1-4
CDR3 length: 14
V gene: TRBV9
CDR3 protein: CASSVGDPEEKLFF
CDR3 DNA: TGTGCCAGCAGCGTAGGGGATCCGGAGGAAAAACTGTTTTTT

D gene: -
clone size: few
J gene: TRBJ1-2
CDR3 length: 12
V gene: TRBV5-4
CDR3 protein: CASSLVTDGYTF
CDR3 DNA: TGTGCCAGCAGCTTGGTAACAGATGGCTACACCTTC

D gene: -
clone size: -
J gene: TRBJ2-2
CDR3 length: 16
V gene: TRBV4-3
CDR3 protein: CASSQDPQGNTGELFF
CDR3 DNA: TGCGCCAGCAGCCAAGATCCCCAGGGGAACACCGGGGAGCTGTTTTTT

D gene: -
clone size: many
J gene: TRBJ1-1
CDR3 length: 13
V gene: TRBV5-1
CDR3 protein: CASSSGGDTEAFF
CDR3 DNA: TGCGCCAGCAGCTCCGGCGGGGACACTGAAGCTTTCTTT

D gene: TRBD1
clone size: many
J gene: TRBJ1-2
CDR3 length: 14
V gene: TRBV27
CDR3 protein: CASSRDSENYGYTF
CDR3 DNA: TGTGCCAGCAGCCGGGACAGCGAAAACTATGGCTACACCTTC

D gene: TRBD2
clone size: many
J gene: TRBJ2-1
CDR3 length: 15
V gene: TRBV5-6
CDR3 protein: CASSLGRERWNEQFF
CDR3 DNA: TGTGCCAGCAGCTTGGGGCGGGAGAGATGGAATGAGCAGTTCTTC

D gene: -
clone size: -
J gene: TRBJ2-1
CDR3 length: 16
V gene: TRBV7-6
CDR3 protein: CASSLAGHSSYNEQFF
CDR3 DNA: TGTGCCAGCAGCTTAGCGGGACACAGCTCCTACAATGAGCAGTTCTTC

D gene: TRBD1
clone size: few
J gene: TRBJ2-5
CDR3 length: 12
V gene: TRBV10-3
CDR3 protein: CATRGPQETQYF
CDR3 DNA: TGTGCCACAAGGGGGCCCCAGGAGACCCAGTACTTC

D gene: -
clone size: -
J gene: TRBJ1-1
CDR3 length: 11
V gene: TRBV29-1
CDR3 protein: CSVDEGKEAFF
CDR3 DNA: TGCAGCGTTGATGAGGGGAAGGAAGCTTTCTTT

D gene: -
clone size: -
J gene: TRBJ2-1
CDR3 length: 13
V gene: TRBV5-1
CDR3 protein: CASSLARSDEQFF
CDR3 DNA: TGCGCCAGCAGCTTGGCCCGATCCGATGAGCAGTTCTTC

D gene: -
clone size: many
J gene: TRBJ2-5
CDR3 length: 15
V gene: TRBV9
CDR3 protein: CASSVVGAVQETQYF
CDR3 DNA: TGTGCCAGCAGCGTAGTTGGGGCAGTCCAAGAGACCCAGTACTTC

D gene: TRBD2
clone size: few
J gene: TRBJ2-7
CDR3 length: 17
V gene: TRBV20-1
CDR3 protein: CSARPGFGGRIAYEQYF
CDR3 DNA: TGCAGTGCTAGACCCGGTTTCGGCGGGAGAATCGCCTACGAGCAGTACTTC